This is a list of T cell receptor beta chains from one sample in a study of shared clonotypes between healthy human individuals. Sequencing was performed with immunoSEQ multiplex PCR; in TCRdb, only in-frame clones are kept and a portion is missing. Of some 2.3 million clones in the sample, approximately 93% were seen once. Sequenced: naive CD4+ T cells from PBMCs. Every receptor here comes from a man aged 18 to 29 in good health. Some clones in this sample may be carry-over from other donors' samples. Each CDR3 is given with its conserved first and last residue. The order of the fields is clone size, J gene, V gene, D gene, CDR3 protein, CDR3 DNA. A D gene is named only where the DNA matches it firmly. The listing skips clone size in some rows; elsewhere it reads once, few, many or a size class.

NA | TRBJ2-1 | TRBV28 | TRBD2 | CASSSSGLAFNEQFF | TGTGCCAGCAGCTCTTCCGGACTAGCTTTCAATGAGCAGTTCTTC
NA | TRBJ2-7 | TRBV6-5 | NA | CASSYSSGYTYEQYF | TGTGCCAGCAGTTACAGTAGCGGTTACACCTACGAGCAGTACTTC
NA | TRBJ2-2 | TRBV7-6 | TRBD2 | CASSSGLAGNGGELFF | TGTGCCAGCAGCTCGGGACTAGCGGGGAATGGCGGGGAGCTGTTTTTT
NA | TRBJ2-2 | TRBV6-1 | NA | CASLRLSNTGELFF | TGTGCCAGCCTCCGGCTGTCGAACACCGGGGAGCTGTTTTTT
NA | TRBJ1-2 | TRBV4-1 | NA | CASSGVGANYGYTF | TGCGCCAGCAGCGGGGTCGGGGCGAACTATGGCTACACCTTC
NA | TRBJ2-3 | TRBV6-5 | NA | CASSYSGLRDTQYF | TGTGCCAGCAGTTACTCGGGGCTGAGAGATACGCAGTATTTT
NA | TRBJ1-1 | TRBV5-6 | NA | CASSLAPSSNEAFF | TGTGCCAGCAGCTTGGCCCCCAGCTCCAATGAAGCTTTCTTT
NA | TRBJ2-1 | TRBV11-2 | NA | CASSSVAFNEQFF | TGTGCCAGCAGCTCAGTTGCCTTCAATGAGCAGTTCTTC
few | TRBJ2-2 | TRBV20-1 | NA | CSADSRVGLFF | TGCAGTGCCGACAGCAGGGTGGGGCTGTTTTTT
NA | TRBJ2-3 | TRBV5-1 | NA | CASSPPGPSTDTQYF | TGCGCCAGCAGCCCACCCGGGCCTAGCACAGATACGCAGTATTTT
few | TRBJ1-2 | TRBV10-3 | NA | CAGGGEDGYTF | TGTGCCGGCGGCGGGGAGGATGGCTACACCTTC
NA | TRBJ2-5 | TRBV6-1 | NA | CASSEALGGHKKETQYF | TGTGCCAGCAGTGAAGCGTTGGGGGGACACAAGAAAGAGACCCAGTACTTC
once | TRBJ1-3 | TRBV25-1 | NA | CASSYAGNTIYF | TGTGCCAGCAGTTATGCTGGAAACACCATATATTTT
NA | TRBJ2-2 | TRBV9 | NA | CASSSLGRGLNTGELFF | TGTGCCAGCAGCTCCCTAGGGCGGGGACTTAACACCGGGGAGCTGTTTTTT
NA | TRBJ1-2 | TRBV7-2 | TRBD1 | CASSLGQVGGYTF | TGTGCCAGCAGCTTGGGACAGGTCGGCGGCTACACCTTC